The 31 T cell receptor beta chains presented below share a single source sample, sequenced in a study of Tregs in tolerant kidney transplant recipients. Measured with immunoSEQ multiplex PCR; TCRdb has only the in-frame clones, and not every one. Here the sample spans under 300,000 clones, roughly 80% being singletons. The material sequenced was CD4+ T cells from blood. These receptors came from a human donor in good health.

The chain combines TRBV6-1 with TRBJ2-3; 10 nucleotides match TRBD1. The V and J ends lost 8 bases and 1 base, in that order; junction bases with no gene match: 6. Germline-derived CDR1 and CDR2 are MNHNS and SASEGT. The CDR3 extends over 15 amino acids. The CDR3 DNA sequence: TGTGCCAGCTGGCAGGACAGGGGGGGCACAGATACGCAGTATTTT. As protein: CASWQDRGGTDTQYF.

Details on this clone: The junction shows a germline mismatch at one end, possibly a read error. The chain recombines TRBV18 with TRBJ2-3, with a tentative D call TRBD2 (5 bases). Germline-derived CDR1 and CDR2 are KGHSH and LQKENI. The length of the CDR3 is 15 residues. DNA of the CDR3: TGTGCCAGCTCCCCACCCGGGGTCGGCACAGATACGCAGTATTTT. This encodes CASSPPGVGTDTQYF.

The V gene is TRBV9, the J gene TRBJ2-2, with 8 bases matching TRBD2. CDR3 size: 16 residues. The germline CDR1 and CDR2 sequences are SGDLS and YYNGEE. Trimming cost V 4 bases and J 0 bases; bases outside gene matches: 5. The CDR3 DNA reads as TGTGCCAGCAGCCCCGGGGGGGGCGCGAACACCGGGGAGCTGTTTTTT. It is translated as CASSPGGGANTGELFF. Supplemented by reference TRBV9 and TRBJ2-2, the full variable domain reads DSGVTQTPKHLITATGQRVTLRCSPRSGDLSVYWYQQSLDQGLQFLIQYYNGEERAKGNILERFSAQQFPDLHSELNLSSLELGDSALYFCASSPGGGANTGELFFGEGSRLTVL.

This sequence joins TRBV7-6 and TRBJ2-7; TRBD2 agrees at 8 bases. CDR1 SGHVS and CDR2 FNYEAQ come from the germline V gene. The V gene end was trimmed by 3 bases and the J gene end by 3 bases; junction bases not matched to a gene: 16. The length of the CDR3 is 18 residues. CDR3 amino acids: CASSLGAPLAASIYEQYF. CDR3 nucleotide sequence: TGTGCCAGCAGCTTGGGCGCCCCACTAGCGGCCTCAATCTACGAGCAGTACTTC.

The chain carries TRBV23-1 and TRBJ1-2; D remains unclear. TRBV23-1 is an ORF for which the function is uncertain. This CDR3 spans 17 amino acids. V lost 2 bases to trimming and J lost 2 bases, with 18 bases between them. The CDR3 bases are TGCGCCAGCAGTCAAGTCTCCGGAGGCAGGCCAAACTATGGCTACACCTTC. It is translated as CASSQVSGGRPNYGYTF.

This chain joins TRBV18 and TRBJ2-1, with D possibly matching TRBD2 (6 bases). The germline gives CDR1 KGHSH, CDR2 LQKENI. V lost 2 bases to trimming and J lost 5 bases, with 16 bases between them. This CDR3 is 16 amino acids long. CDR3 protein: CASSPGSGPPHNEQFF. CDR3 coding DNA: TGTGCCAGCTCACCAGGGAGCGGGCCCCCCCACAATGAGCAGTTCTTC.

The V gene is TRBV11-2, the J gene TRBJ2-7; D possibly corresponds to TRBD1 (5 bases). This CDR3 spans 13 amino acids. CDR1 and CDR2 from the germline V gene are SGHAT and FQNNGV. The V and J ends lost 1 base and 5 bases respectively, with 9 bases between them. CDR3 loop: CASSLVGADEQYF. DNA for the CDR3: TGTGCCAGCAGCTTAGTTGGGGCGGACGAGCAGTACTTC.

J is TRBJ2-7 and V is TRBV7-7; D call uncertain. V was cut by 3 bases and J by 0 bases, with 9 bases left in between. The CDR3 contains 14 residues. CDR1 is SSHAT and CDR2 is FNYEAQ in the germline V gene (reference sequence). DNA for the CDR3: TGTGCCAGCAGCTTCTCCATGAGCTCCTACGAGCAGTACTTC. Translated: CASSFSMSSYEQYF.

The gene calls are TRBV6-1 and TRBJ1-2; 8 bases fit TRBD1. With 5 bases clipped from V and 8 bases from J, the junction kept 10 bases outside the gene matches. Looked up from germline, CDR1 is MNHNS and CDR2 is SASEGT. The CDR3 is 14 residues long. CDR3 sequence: CASSPGPTGDGYTF. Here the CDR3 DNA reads TGTGCCAGCAGTCCAGGCCCGACAGGGGACGGCTACACCTTC.

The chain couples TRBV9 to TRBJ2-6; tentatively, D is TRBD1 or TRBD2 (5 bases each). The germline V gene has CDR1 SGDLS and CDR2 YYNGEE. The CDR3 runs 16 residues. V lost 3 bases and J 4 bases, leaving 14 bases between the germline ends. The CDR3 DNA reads TGTGCCAGCAGCGACTACGGGGCTTCGGGGGCCAACGTCCTGACTTTC. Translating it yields CASSDYGASGANVLTF.

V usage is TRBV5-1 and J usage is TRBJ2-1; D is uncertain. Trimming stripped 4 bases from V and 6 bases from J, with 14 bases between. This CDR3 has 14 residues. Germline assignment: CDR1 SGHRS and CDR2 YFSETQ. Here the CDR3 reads CASSPLTSSNEQFF. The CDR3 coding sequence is TGCGCCAGCAGCCCGTTGACTTCTTCCAATGAGCAGTTCTTC.

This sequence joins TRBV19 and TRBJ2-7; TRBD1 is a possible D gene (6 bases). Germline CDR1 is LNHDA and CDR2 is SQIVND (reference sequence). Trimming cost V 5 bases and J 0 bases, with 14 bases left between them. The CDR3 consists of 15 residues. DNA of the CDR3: TGTGCCAGTAGTGCTCCCCGGACAGCCTCCTACGAGCAGTACTTC. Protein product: CASSAPRTASYEQYF.

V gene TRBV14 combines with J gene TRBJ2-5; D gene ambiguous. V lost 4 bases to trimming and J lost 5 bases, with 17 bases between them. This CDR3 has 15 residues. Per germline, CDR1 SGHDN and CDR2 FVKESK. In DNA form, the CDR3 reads TGTGCCAGCAGCCTATCATATTCGGCCGGGGAGACCCAGTACTTC. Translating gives CASSLSYSAGETQYF.

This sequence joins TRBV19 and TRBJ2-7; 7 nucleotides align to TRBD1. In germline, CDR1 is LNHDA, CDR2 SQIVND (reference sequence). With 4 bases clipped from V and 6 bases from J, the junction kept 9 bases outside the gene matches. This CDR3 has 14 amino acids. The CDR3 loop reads CASSTYGTVSEQYF. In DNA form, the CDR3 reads TGTGCCAGTAGTACCTATGGGACAGTCAGCGAGCAGTACTTC.

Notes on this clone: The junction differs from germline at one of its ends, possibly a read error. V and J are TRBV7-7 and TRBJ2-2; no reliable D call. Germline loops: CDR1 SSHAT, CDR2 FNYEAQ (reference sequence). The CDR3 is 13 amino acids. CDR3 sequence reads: CASSLDVRGELFF. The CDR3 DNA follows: TGTGCTAGCAGCTTAGACGTCAGGGGGGAGCTGTTTTTT.

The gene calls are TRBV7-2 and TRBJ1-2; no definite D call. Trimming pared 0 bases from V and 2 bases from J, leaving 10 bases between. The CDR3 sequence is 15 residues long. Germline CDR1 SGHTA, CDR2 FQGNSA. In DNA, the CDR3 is TGTGCCAGCAGCTTAGCGCTAGGACGGAACTATGGCTACACCTTC. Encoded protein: CASSLALGRNYGYTF.

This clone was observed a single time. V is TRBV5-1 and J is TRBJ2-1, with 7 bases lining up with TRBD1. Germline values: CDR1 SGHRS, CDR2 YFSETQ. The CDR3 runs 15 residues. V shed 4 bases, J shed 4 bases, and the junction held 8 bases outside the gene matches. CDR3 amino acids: CASSPTGTEYNEQFF. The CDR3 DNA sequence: TGCGCCAGCAGCCCGACCGGGACAGAGTACAATGAGCAGTTCTTC. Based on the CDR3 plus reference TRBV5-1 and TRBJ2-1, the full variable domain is KAGVTQTPRYLIKTRGQQVTLSCSPISGHRSVSWYQQTPGQGLQFLFEYFSETQRNKGNFPGRFSGRQFSNSRSEMNVSTLELGDSALYLCASSPTGTEYNEQFFGPGTRLTVL.

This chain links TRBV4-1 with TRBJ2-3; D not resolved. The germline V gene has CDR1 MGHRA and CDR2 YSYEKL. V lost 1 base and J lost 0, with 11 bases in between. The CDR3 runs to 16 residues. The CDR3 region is CASSQVNPLSTDTQYF. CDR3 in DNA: TGCGCCAGCAGCCAAGTGAACCCACTTAGCACAGATACGCAGTATTTT.

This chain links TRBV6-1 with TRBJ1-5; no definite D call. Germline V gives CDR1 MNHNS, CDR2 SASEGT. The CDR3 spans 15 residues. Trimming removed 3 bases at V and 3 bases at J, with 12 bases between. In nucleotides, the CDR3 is TGTGCCAGCAGTGATATCGGGCGGCACAATCAGCCCCAGCATTTT. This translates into CASSDIGRHNQPQHF.

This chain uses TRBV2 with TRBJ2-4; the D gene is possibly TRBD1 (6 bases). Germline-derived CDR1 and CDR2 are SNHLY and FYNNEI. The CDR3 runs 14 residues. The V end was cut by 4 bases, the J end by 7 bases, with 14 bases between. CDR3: CASSGRQAENIQYF. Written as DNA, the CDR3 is TGTGCCAGCAGTGGTAGACAGGCTGAGAACATTCAGTACTTC.

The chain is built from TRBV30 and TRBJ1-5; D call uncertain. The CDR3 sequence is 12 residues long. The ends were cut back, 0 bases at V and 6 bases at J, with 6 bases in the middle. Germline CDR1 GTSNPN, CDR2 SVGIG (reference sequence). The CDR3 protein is CAWSVRGQPQHF. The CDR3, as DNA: TGTGCCTGGAGTGTACGCGGTCAGCCCCAGCATTTT.

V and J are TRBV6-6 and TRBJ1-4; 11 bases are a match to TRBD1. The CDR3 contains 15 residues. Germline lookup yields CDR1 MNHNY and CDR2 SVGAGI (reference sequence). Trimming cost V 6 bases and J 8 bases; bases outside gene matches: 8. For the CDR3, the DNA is TGTGCCAGCAGCATGGGGACAGGGGGTCGGGAAAAACTGTTTTTT. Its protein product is CASSMGTGGREKLFF.

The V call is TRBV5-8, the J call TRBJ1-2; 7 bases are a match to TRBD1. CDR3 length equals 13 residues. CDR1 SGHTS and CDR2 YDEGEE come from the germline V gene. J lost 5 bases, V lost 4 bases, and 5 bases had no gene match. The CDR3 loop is CASSNDRVYGYTF. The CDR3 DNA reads TGTGCCAGCAGCAATGACAGGGTTTATGGCTACACCTTC.

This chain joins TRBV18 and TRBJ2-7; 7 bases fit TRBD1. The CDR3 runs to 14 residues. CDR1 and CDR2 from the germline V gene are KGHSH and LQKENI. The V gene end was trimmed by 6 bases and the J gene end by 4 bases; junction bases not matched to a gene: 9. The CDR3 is CASSLDRSTYEQYF. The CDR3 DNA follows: TGTGCCAGCTCCTTGGACAGGTCCACGTACGAGCAGTACTTC.

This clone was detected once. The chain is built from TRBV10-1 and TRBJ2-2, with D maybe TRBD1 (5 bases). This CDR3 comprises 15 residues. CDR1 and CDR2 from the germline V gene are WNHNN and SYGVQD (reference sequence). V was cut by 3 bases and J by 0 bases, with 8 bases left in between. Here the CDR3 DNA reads TGCGCCAGCAGTGATCCAGGGACGAACACCGGGGAGCTGTTTTTT. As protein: CASSDPGTNTGELFF.

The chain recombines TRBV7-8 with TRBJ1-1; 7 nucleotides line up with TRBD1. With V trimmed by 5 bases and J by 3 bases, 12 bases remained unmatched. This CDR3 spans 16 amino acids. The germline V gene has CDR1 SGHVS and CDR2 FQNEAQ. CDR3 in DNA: TGTGCCAGCAGCCCGATCCGACAGGGTCAGGACACTGAAGCTTTCTTT. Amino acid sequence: CASSPIRQGQDTEAFF.

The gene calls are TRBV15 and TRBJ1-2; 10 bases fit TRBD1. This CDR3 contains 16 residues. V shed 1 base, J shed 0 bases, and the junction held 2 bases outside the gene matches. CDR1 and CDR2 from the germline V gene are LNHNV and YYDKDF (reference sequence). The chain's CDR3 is CATSRGDRGPNYGYTF. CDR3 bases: TGTGCCACCAGCAGAGGGGACAGGGGCCCTAACTATGGCTACACCTTC.

CDR3 nucleotide sequence: TGTGCCAGCAGTTACGGCCGCGGAATAGACAAAAACATTCAGTACTTC. Translating gives CASSYGRGIDKNIQYF. The V call is TRBV6-6, the J call TRBJ2-4; D is undetermined. Germline CDR1 reads MNHNY; CDR2 reads SVGAGI (reference sequence). CDR3 length: 16 amino acids. The V end was cut by 2 bases, the J end by 3 bases, with 14 bases between.

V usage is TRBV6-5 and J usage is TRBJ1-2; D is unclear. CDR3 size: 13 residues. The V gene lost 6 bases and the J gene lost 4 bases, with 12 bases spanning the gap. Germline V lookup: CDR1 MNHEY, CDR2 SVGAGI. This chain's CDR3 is CASRAPGSYGYTF. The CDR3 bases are TGTGCCAGCAGAGCCCCGGGGAGCTATGGCTACACCTTC.

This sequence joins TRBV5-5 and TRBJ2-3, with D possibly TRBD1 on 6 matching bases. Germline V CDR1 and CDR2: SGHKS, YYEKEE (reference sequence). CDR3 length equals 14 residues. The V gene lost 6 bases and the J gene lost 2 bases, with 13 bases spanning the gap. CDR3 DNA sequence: TGTGCCAGCAACCAACAGGGATACACAGATACGCAGTATTTT. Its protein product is CASNQQGYTDTQYF.

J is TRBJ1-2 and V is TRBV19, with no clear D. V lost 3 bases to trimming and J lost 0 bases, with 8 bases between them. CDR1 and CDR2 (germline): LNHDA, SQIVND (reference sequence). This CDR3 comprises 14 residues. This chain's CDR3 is CASSILTTNYGYTF. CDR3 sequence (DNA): TGTGCCAGTAGTATTCTGACTACTAACTATGGCTACACCTTC.